Below are 3 T cell receptor beta chains sequenced from a single sample in a study of T cell responses to AZD1222 COVID-19 vaccine. Clones were sequenced by immunoSEQ multiplex PCR, and TCRdb holds only the in-frame ones, with some missing. The sample yields under 200,000 clones, around 90% seen once. The sample consisted of peripheral blood, taken 28 days after the second dose of the MenACWY control vaccine. The receptor set was obtained from an adult who received the MenACWY meningococcal vaccine as a control.

The V and J genes are TRBV2 and TRBJ1-1; D not resolved. V lost 6 bases and J 0 bases, leaving 14 bases between the germline ends. Germline values: CDR1 SNHLY, CDR2 FYNNEI. This CDR3 has 15 residues. The CDR3 DNA follows: TGTGCCAGCAGCCGGAACGGGCCCGTGAACACTGAAGCTTTCTTT. This gives the protein CASSRNGPVNTEAFF.

V is TRBV27 and J is TRBJ2-2; TRBD2 aligns across 11 bases. Germline CDR1 and CDR2: MNHEY and SMNVEV (reference sequence). This CDR3 has 17 residues. J lost 0 bases, V lost 4 bases, and 4 bases had no gene match. CDR3 region: CASSSATSGANTGELFF. The CDR3 coding sequence is TGTGCCAGCAGTTCCGCGACTAGCGGGGCGAACACCGGGGAGCTGTTTTTT.

This sequence joins TRBV19 and TRBJ1-3, with D possibly being TRBD1 (6 bases). Trimming took 0 bases from V and 0 from J, leaving 12 bases between them. The germline V gene has CDR1 LNHDA and CDR2 SQIVND (reference sequence). The CDR3 spans 17 residues. CDR3 sequence (DNA): TGTGCCAGTAGTATAGATCGGGACATAGACTCTGGAAACACCATATATTTT. Its translation is CASSIDRDIDSGNTIYF.